This note documents a single T cell receptor beta chain sequence. The data derive from a study of blood T cell repertoires in COVID-19. Trimming removed 5 bases at V and 1 base at J, with 17 bases between. CDR3 length: 17 residues. Per the germline V gene, CDR1 is LGHNT and CDR2 is FRNRAP. The assay was immunoSEQ multiplex PCR, and TCRdb's table has in-frame clones only and misses some. Of a few hundred thousand clones listed, about 86% are singletons. Sequenced input: peripheral blood. The chain carries TRBV12-5 and TRBJ2-2; maybe TRBD2 (6 bases). This clonotype was sampled from a woman between 50 and 59 years old with acute or convalescent COVID-19. The CDR3 loop is CASGLSPTGENTGELFF. The CDR3 DNA is TGTGCTAGTGGTCTAAGTCCGACGGGAGAGAACACCGGGGAGCTGTTTTTT.